This note documents a single T cell receptor beta chain sequence. Antigen: not known. Libraries for TCRalpha and TCRbeta carried sample barcodes and unique molecular identifiers via 5'RACE. TCRdb called the 5' RACE reads again in MiXCR, with one record for every CDR3 protein. The data show hundreds of thousands of distinct CDR3 sequences, with around 15% seen just once and roughly 23% held by the top ten. The CDR3 spans 15 residues. CDR1 SGDLS and CDR2 YYNGEE come from the germline V gene. V lost 0 bases, J lost 2 bases, and 12 bases lay in between. These data are taken from a study of T-cell memory formation after mild COVID-19. For the study at large: For the most part, TCR clusters were specific to one donor.

General study points: Contracting clones from day 15 to 85 had balanced CD4/CD8; later expanders favoured CD4+.

This sequence was found in a young man who had mild COVID-19 (a few samples of this study predate the infection). Cell type and time point are not known. This chain connects TRBV9 to TRBJ2-7, with D tentatively TRBD1 (5 bases). Sequenced sample: PBMCs or a T cell subset sorted from them (not recorded which). The CDR3 region has the DNA TGTGCCAGCAGCGTAGGTGGTACAGGACCCTACGAGCAGTACTTC. It specifies CASSVGGTGPYEQYF.